This entry features one T cell receptor beta chain sequence. Per the study methods: The authors estimated nucleated cell counts from reference gene primer amplification. The table came from immunoSEQ multiplex PCR; TCRdb's copy has only in-frame clones and leaves some out. V, J and clone size reflect that table, while D and trimming were determined from the DNA. The table records more than 300,000 clones, 88% of them present only once. Patients of the Seattle cohort, enrolled during active infection, were followed longitudinally. The data were obtained in a study of blood T cell repertoires in COVID-19. Across the study: The study drew acute and convalescent COVID-19 samples from the United States, Italy and Spain.

CDR3 length equals 12 residues. V lost 6 bases and J lost 5, with 7 bases in between. CDR1 and CDR2 (germline): MNHEY, SVGAGI. This receptor was identified in a woman in her 70s with COVID-19, enrolled during active disease. The sample comprised peripheral blood. The chain recombines TRBV6-5 with TRBJ1-4, with D unclear. The CDR3 region is CASRAENEKLFF. The DNA of the CDR3 is TGTGCCAGCAGGGCGGAAAATGAAAAACTGTTTTTT.